This is a list of T cell receptor beta chains from one sample in a study of shared clonotypes between healthy human individuals. Produced via immunoSEQ multiplex PCR; TCRdb's table is partial and in-frame only. This table has about 580,000 clones, 95% to 98% appearing once. The sequenced sample consisted of naive CD8+ T cells sorted from blood. Receptor source: a man aged 25 to 45 in good health. Each CDR3 is given with its conserved first and last residue. A D gene is named only where the DNA matches it firmly. A clone size is listed for some rows: how often the clone was seen (once, few, many), or a class if it is expanded.

D: .; J: TRBJ2-7; size: .; V: TRBV29-1; CDR3: CSGLGAESYEQYF; DNA: TGCAGTGGTCTTGGAGCGGAGTCCTACGAGCAGTACTTC
D: TRBD1; J: TRBJ2-7; size: .; V: TRBV28; CDR3: CASRRAKDRGRHEQYF; DNA: TGTGCCAGCAGACGCGCTAAGGACAGGGGGCGTCACGAGCAGTACTTC
D: TRBD1; J: TRBJ1-1; size: once; V: TRBV30; CDR3: CAEGEGRREGTGYDTEAFF; DNA: TGTGCCGAGGGGGAGGGAAGGCGAGAAGGGACAGGTTATGACACTGAAGCTTTCTTT
D: .; J: TRBJ2-1; size: .; V: TRBV9; CDR3: CASSGETGAYNEQFF; DNA: TGTGCCAGCAGCGGCGAGACAGGAGCCTACAATGAGCAGTTCTTC
D: .; J: TRBJ1-1; size: .; V: TRBV7-9; CDR3: CASSHILSEAFF; DNA: TGTGCCAGCAGCCATATTCTCTCTGAAGCTTTCTTT
D: TRBD2; J: TRBJ2-1; size: .; V: TRBV7-9; CDR3: CASSPHTSGRAYNEQFF; DNA: TGTGCCAGCAGCCCCCACACTAGCGGGAGGGCCTACAATGAGCAGTTCTTC
D: .; J: TRBJ2-1; size: .; V: TRBV9; CDR3: CASSSGGHNEQFF; DNA: TGTGCCAGCAGCTCCGGGGGGCACAATGAGCAGTTCTTC
D: .; J: TRBJ2-1; size: .; V: TRBV27; CDR3: CASSLYGGALRSYNEQFF; DNA: TGTGCCAGCAGTTTATATGGGGGAGCCTTGAGATCCTACAATGAGCAGTTCTTC
D: .; J: TRBJ2-2; size: .; V: TRBV10-3; CDR3: CATLDNANTGELFF; DNA: TGTGCCACCTTGGACAACGCGAACACCGGGGAGCTGTTTTTT
D: .; J: TRBJ2-5; size: once; V: TRBV5-4; CDR3: CASSLISTGSQEAQYF; DNA: TGTGCCAGCAGCTTGATCAGTACAGGTTCCCAAGAGGCCCAGTACTTC
D: .; J: TRBJ2-1; size: .; V: TRBV10-3; CDR3: CAISDLEATYNEQFF; DNA: TGTGCCATCAGTGACCTCGAGGCTACGTACAATGAGCAGTTCTTC
D: TRBD2; J: TRBJ2-5; size: .; V: TRBV4-1; CDR3: CASSQASLAEGQETQYF; DNA: TGCGCCAGCAGCCAAGCATCACTAGCGGAGGGCCAAGAGACCCAGTACTTC
D: .; J: TRBJ2-2; size: .; V: TRBV30; CDR3: CAWSGTRLSGELFF; DNA: TGTGCCTGGAGTGGCACAAGACTCTCCGGGGAGCTGTTTTTT
D: TRBD2; J: TRBJ2-1; size: once; V: TRBV7-6; CDR3: CASSRTSGTFNEQFF; DNA: TGTGCCAGCAGTAGAACTAGCGGTACTTTTAATGAGCAGTTCTTC
D: TRBD2; J: TRBJ2-3; size: .; V: TRBV10-1; CDR3: CASSEGTTSTDTQYF; DNA: TGCGCCAGCAGTGAGGGGACTACTAGCACAGATACGCAGTATTTT
D: TRBD2; J: TRBJ2-1; size: .; V: TRBV10-1; CDR3: CASSDLAENSYNEQFF; DNA: TGCGCCAGCAGTGATCTAGCGGAAAACTCCTACAATGAGCAGTTCTTC
D: .; J: TRBJ2-2; size: .; V: TRBV30; CDR3: CAWSVIGELFF; DNA: TGTGCCTGGAGTGTAATCGGGGAGCTGTTTTTT
D: .; J: TRBJ2-3; size: once; V: TRBV10-2; CDR3: CASSDPRSSGTDTQYF; DNA: TGCGCCAGCAGTGACCCCCGTAGTTCCGGCACAGATACGCAGTATTTT
D: .; J: TRBJ2-1; size: .; V: TRBV18; CDR3: CASSQDGYNEQFF; DNA: TGTGCCAGCTCGCAGGACGGATACAATGAGCAGTTCTTC
D: TRBD1; J: TRBJ2-2; size: .; V: TRBV19; CDR3: CASMWDRAPGELFF; DNA: TGTGCCAGTATGTGGGACAGGGCCCCCGGGGAGCTGTTTTTT
D: .; J: TRBJ2-7; size: .; V: TRBV6-5; CDR3: CASSTGLRYEQYF; DNA: TGTGCCAGCAGCACAGGGCTACGATACGAGCAGTACTTC
D: TRBD2; J: TRBJ2-1; size: .; V: TRBV29-1; CDR3: CSIRLAGYNEQFF; DNA: TGCAGCATCAGACTAGCGGGCTACAATGAGCAGTTCTTC
D: .; J: TRBJ1-2; size: .; V: TRBV9; CDR3: CASSVVGQVDGYTF; DNA: TGTGCCAGCAGCGTAGTGGGTCAGGTGGATGGCTACACCTTC
D: .; J: TRBJ2-3; size: .; V: TRBV6-6; CDR3: CASRGTTADTQYF; DNA: TGTGCCAGCAGGGGAACAACTGCAGATACGCAGTATTTT
D: .; J: TRBJ2-7; size: .; V: TRBV29-1; CDR3: CSATVGGLSYEQYF; DNA: TGCAGCGCCACGGTGGGAGGCCTCTCCTACGAGCAGTACTTC
D: TRBD1; J: TRBJ2-3; size: .; V: TRBV10-3; CDR3: CAISLDRGTDTQYF; DNA: TGTGCCATCAGCCTGGACAGGGGGACAGATACGCAGTATTTT
D: .; J: TRBJ2-3; size: .; V: TRBV5-1; CDR3: CASSLSRPDTQYF; DNA: TGCGCCAGCAGCCTCTCCCGACCAGATACGCAGTATTTT
D: .; J: TRBJ1-5; size: .; V: TRBV10-3; CDR3: CAISVTGDSNQPQHF; DNA: TGTGCCATCAGTGTTACAGGCGATAGCAATCAGCCCCAGCATTTT
D: .; J: TRBJ2-4; size: .; V: TRBV30; CDR3: CGARRQNIQYF; DNA: TGTGGGGCCCGGAGACAAAACATTCAGTACTTC
D: .; J: TRBJ2-3; size: .; V: TRBV7-8; CDR3: CASSLEGTADTQYF; DNA: TGTGCCAGCAGCTTAGAAGGAACGGCGGATACGCAGTATTTT
D: TRBD1; J: TRBJ2-2; size: .; V: TRBV4-1; CDR3: CASSQEGGAGELFF; DNA: TGCGCCAGCAGCCAAGAAGGGGGCGCCGGGGAGCTGTTTTTT
D: .; J: TRBJ2-3; size: .; V: TRBV27; CDR3: CASSPRVLDTQYF; DNA: TGTGCCAGCAGTCCGCGGGTCCTCGATACGCAGTATTTT
D: .; J: TRBJ1-5; size: .; V: TRBV7-9; CDR3: CASSSMNSPQHF; DNA: TGTGCCAGCAGCTCGATGAACTCCCCCCAGCATTTT
D: .; J: TRBJ2-1; size: .; V: TRBV7-9; CDR3: CASSSANEQFF; DNA: TGTGCCAGCAGCTCGGCCAATGAGCAGTTCTTC
D: .; J: TRBJ1-1; size: .; V: TRBV18; CDR3: CASSPWGSTLNTEAFF; DNA: TGTGCCAGCTCACCATGGGGGTCGACTCTGAACACTGAAGCTTTCTTT
D: .; J: TRBJ2-3; size: once; V: TRBV14; CDR3: CASSHGVDTDTQYF; DNA: TGTGCCAGCAGCCATGGTGTAGACACAGATACGCAGTATTTT
D: .; J: TRBJ1-2; size: .; V: TRBV27; CDR3: CASSSLSRVPYGYTF; DNA: TGTGCCAGCAGTTCTCTATCGCGGGTTCCCTATGGCTACACCTTC
D: TRBD2; J: TRBJ2-3; size: .; V: TRBV7-3; CDR3: CASSASPSGRSDTQYF; DNA: TGTGCCAGCAGCGCCTCGCCTAGCGGGAGATCAGATACGCAGTATTTT
D: TRBD2; J: TRBJ2-1; size: .; V: TRBV30; CDR3: CAWSGASGNPGGFF; DNA: TGTGCCTGGAGTGGAGCTAGCGGGAACCCGGGCGGGTTCTTC
D: .; J: TRBJ2-7; size: .; V: TRBV27; CDR3: CASGRAFEQYF; DNA: TGTGCCAGCGGCAGGGCCTTTGAGCAGTACTTC
D: .; J: TRBJ1-5; size: .; V: TRBV7-6; CDR3: CASSPTTGAQPQHF; DNA: TGTGCCAGCAGCCCCACGACGGGTGCGCAGCCCCAGCATTTT
D: .; J: TRBJ1-2; size: .; V: TRBV9; CDR3: CASTRGEYGYTF; DNA: TGTGCCAGCACCAGAGGGGAATATGGCTACACCTTC
D: TRBD1; J: TRBJ2-1; size: .; V: TRBV5-4; CDR3: CASSSFQGVGNNEQFF; DNA: TGTGCCAGCAGCTCCTTTCAGGGGGTTGGCAACAATGAGCAGTTCTTC
D: TRBD1; J: TRBJ1-2; size: .; V: TRBV28; CDR3: CASSFFGRGQEDYGYTF; DNA: TGTGCCAGCAGTTTTTTTGGGAGGGGGCAAGAAGACTATGGCTACACCTTC
D: .; J: TRBJ2-5; size: .; V: TRBV7-6; CDR3: CASSRLREGGSETQYF; DNA: TGTGCCAGCAGCCGACTCCGGGAAGGAGGATCGGAGACCCAGTACTTC
D: .; J: TRBJ2-6; size: .; V: TRBV5-1; CDR3: CASSLELSGANVLTF; DNA: TGCGCCAGCAGCCTGGAGCTCTCGGGGGCCAACGTCCTGACTTTC
D: .; J: TRBJ1-5; size: .; V: TRBV19; CDR3: CASSLYGRDSNQPQHF; DNA: TGTGCCAGTAGTCTCTATGGCCGGGATAGCAATCAGCCCCAGCATTTT
D: TRBD2; J: TRBJ2-1; size: once; V: TRBV7-6; CDR3: CASSSPLAGLANEQFF; DNA: TGTGCCAGCAGCTCCCCCCTAGCGGGATTAGCCAATGAGCAGTTCTTC
D: .; J: TRBJ2-7; size: .; V: TRBV10-3; CDR3: CAISDGATPYEQYF; DNA: TGTGCCATCAGTGACGGGGCAACCCCCTACGAGCAGTACTTC
D: .; J: TRBJ1-1; size: .; V: TRBV4-1; CDR3: CASSQESTDTEAFF; DNA: TGCGCCAGCAGCCAAGAATCTACGGACACTGAAGCTTTCTTT
D: .; J: TRBJ1-4; size: .; V: TRBV9; CDR3: CASSVGRPGSEKLFF; DNA: TGTGCCAGCAGCGTGGGGCGGCCGGGAAGCGAAAAACTGTTTTTT
D: TRBD1; J: TRBJ1-2; size: .; V: TRBV6-5; CDR3: CASSSNLDRGYGYTF; DNA: TGTGCCAGCAGTTCCAACCTCGACAGGGGATATGGCTACACCTTC
D: .; J: TRBJ2-2; size: .; V: TRBV9; CDR3: CASSVQGTRELFF; DNA: TGTGCCAGCAGCGTACAGGGGACCCGGGAGCTGTTTTTT
D: TRBD1; J: TRBJ2-7; size: .; V: TRBV5-5; CDR3: CASSLRDRDYEQYF; DNA: TGTGCCAGCAGCTTACGGGACAGGGATTACGAGCAGTACTTC
D: TRBD1; J: TRBJ2-7; size: .; V: TRBV5-6; CDR3: CASSLSGQGLYEQYF; DNA: TGTGCCAGCAGCTTGTCGGGACAGGGTTTATACGAGCAGTACTTC
D: .; J: TRBJ2-3; size: .; V: TRBV5-6; CDR3: CASSLVVTDTQYF; DNA: TGTGCCAGCAGCTTGGTGGTCACAGATACGCAGTATTTT
D: .; J: TRBJ1-5; size: .; V: TRBV27; CDR3: CASSLSTGRAQPQHF; DNA: TGTGCCAGCAGTTTAAGTACAGGGCGGGCTCAGCCCCAGCATTTT